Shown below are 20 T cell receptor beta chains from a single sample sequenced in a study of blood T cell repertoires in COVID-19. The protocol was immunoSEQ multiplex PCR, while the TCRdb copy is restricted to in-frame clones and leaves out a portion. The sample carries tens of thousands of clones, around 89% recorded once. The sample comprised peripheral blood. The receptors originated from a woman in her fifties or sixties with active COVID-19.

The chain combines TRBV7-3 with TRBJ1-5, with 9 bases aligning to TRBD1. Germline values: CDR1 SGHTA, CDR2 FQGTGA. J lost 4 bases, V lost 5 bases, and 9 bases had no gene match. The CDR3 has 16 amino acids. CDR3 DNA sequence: TGTGCCAGCAGCACGTCTTGGACAGGGGTAAATCAGCCCCAGCATTTT. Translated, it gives CASSTSWTGVNQPQHF.

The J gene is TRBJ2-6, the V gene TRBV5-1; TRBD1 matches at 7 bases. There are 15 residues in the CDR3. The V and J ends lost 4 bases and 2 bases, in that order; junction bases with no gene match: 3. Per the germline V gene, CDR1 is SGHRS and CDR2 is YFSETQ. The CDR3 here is CASSTDRAGANVLTF. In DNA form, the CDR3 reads TGCGCCAGCAGCACCGACAGGGCTGGGGCCAACGTCCTGACTTTC.

The CDR3 nucleotides are TGTGCTAGTGGTCCCGAGGCACGCGGCTACACCTTC. Translating gives CASGPEARGYTF. The genes are TRBV12-5 and TRBJ1-2; D call uncertain. CDR3 size: 12 residues. Trimming cost V 5 bases and J 8 bases, with 12 bases left between them. Per germline, CDR1 LGHNT and CDR2 FRNRAP.

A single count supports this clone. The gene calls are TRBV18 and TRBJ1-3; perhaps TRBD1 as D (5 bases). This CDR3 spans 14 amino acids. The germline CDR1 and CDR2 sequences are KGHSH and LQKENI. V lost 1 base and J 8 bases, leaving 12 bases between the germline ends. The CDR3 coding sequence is TGTGCCAGCTCACCACTGACAGTGTCAGACACCATATATTTT. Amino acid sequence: CASSPLTVSDTIYF.

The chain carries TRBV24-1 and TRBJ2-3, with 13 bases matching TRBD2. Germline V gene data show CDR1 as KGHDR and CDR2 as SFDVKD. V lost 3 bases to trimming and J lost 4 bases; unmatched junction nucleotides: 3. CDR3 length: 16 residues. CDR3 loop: CATSDTSGGGADTQYF. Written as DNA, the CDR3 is TGTGCCACCAGTGATACTAGCGGGGGGGGCGCAGATACGCAGTATTTT.

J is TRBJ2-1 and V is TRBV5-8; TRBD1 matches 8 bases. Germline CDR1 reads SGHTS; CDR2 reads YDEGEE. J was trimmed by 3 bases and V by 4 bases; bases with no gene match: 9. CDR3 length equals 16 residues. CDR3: CASSQHQGAIYNEQFF. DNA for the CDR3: TGTGCCAGCAGCCAACACCAGGGGGCGATCTACAATGAGCAGTTCTTC.

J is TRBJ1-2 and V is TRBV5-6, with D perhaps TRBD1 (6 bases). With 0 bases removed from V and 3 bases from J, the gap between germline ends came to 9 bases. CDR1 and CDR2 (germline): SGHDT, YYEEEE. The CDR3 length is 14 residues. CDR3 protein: CASSLGTAYYGYTF. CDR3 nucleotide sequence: TGTGCCAGCAGCTTGGGGACAGCCTACTATGGCTACACCTTC. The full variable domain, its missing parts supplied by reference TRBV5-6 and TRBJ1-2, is DAGVTQSPTHLIKTRGQQVTLRCSPKSGHDTVSWYQQALGQGPQFIFQYYEEEERQRGNFPDRFSGHQFPNYSSELNVNALLLGDSALYLCASSLGTAYYGYTFGSGTRLTVV.

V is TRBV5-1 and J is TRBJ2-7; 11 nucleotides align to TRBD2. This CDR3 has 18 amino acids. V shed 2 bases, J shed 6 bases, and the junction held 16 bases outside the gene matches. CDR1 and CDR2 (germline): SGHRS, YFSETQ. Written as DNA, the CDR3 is TGCGCCAGCAGCTTCCATTCGGGGCAGCTAGCGGGGGGTGCCGAGCAGTACTTC. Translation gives CASSFHSGQLAGGAEQYF.

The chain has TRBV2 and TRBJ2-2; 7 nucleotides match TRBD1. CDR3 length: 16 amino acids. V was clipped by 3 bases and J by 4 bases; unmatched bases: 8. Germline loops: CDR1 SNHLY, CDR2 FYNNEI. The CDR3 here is CASSDGRGRFTGELFF. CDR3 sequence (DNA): TGTGCCAGCAGTGACGGTAGGGGGCGGTTCACCGGGGAGCTGTTTTTT.

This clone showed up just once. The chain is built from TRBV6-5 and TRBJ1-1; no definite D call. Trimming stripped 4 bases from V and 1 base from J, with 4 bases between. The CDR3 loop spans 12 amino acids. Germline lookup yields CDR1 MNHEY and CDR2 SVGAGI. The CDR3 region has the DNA TGTGCCAGCAGTTTCCAGAACACTGAAGCTTTCTTT. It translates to CASSFQNTEAFF.

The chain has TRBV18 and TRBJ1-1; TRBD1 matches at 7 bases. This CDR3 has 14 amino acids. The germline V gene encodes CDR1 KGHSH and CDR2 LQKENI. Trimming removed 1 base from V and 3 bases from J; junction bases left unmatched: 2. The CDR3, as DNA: TGTGCCAGCTCACCACTCGACAGGGACACTGAAGCTTTCTTT. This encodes CASSPLDRDTEAFF.

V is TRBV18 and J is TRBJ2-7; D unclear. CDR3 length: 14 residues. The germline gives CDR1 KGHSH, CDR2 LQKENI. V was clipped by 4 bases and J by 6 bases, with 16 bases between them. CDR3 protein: CASSQNYDGGEQYF. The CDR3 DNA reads TGTGCCAGCTCACAAAATTACGATGGCGGCGAGCAGTACTTC.

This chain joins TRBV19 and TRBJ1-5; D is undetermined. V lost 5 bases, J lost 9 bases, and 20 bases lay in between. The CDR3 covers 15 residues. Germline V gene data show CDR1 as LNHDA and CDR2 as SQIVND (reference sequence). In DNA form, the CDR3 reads TGTGCCAGTAGTCGGGATGACACGGCTCGGGGGCCCCAGCATTTT. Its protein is CASSRDDTARGPQHF.

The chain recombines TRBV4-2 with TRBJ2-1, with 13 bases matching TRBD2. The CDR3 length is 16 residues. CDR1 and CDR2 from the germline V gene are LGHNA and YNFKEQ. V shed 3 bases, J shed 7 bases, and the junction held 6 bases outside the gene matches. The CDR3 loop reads CASSQGGLAGRNEQFF. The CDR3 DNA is TGTGCCAGCAGCCAGGGGGGACTAGCGGGGAGGAATGAGCAGTTCTTC.

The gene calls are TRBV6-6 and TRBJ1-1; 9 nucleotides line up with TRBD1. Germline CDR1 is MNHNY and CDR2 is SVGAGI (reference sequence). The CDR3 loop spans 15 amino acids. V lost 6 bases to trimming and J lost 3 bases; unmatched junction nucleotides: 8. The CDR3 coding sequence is TGTGCCAGCAGAGGGGGACAGGGCTATGACACTGAAGCTTTCTTT. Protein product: CASRGGQGYDTEAFF.

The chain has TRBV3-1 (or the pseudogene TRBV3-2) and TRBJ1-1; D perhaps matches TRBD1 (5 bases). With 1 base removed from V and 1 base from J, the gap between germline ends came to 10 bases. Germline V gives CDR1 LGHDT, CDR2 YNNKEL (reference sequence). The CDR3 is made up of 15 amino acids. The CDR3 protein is CASSQGDGGNTEAFF. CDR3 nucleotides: TGTGCCAGCAGCCAAGGTGACGGGGGGAACACTGAAGCTTTCTTT.

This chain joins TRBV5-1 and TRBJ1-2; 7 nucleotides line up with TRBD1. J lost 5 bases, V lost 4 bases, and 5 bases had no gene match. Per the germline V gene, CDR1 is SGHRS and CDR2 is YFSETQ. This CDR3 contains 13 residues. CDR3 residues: CASSGDSPYGYTF. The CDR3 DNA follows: TGCGCCAGCAGCGGGGACAGCCCTTATGGCTACACCTTC.

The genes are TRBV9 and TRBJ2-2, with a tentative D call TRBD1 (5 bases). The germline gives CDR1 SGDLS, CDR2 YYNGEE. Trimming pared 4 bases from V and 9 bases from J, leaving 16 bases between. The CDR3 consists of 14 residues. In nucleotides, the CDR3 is TGTGCCAGCAGCCAAGACAGTGTCGGAAGGGAGCTGTTTTTT. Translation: CASSQDSVGRELFF.

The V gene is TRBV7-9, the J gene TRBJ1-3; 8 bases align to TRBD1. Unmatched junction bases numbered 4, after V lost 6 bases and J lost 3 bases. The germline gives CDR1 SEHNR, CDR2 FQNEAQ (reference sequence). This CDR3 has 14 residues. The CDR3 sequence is CASSRQGFGNTIYF. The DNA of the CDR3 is TGTGCCAGCAGTCGACAGGGGTTTGGAAACACCATATATTTT. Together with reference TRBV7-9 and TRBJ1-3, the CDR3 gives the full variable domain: DTGVSQNPRHKITKRGQNVTFRCDPISEHNRLYWYRQTLGQGPEFLTYFQNEAQLEKSRLLSDRFSAERPKGSFSTLEIQRTEQGDSAMYLCASSRQGFGNTIYFGEGSWLTVV.

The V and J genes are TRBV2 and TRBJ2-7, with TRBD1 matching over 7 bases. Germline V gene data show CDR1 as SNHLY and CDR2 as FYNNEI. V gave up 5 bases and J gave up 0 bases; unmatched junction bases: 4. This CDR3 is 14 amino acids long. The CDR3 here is CASSHRGTSYEQYF. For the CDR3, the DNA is TGTGCCAGCAGTCACAGGGGTACCTCCTACGAGCAGTACTTC.